The sample holds a few counts of the clone carrying this TCR beta chain. CDR3-region Arm-PCR and iRepertoire HTBI primers produced the TCR beta libraries. In TCRdb, the multiplex PCR reads were re-called with MiXCR into one record per CDR3 protein. This table holds fewer than 550,000 distinct CDR3 sequences, about a sixth found once. The data originate from a study of regulatory T cells in long-lasting Graves disease. The time point denotes: newly diagnosed GD, antithyroid drugs for less than 3 months. PBMC RNA was the source of the TCR library. The CDR3 is 13 amino acids. Germline values: CDR1 WNHNN, CDR2 SYGVQD (reference sequence). The germline V and J ends were trimmed by 0 bases and 8 bases, with 9 bases remaining between them. These same records also appear under a second study, on T cells in Graves' hyperthyroidism and ophthalmopathy. This second study notes: Model predictions of ophthalmopathy came a median 6.5 months before onset.

The V gene is TRBV10-1, the J gene TRBJ2-3; D call uncertain. The material sequenced was peripheral blood mononuclear cells (PBMCs), taken at new diagnosis, from a patient treated with antithyroid drugs. The TCR sequence derives from a woman younger than 30 with Graves disease. In nucleotides, the CDR3 is TGCGCCAGCAGTGAGTCGAAACCTGGTACGCAGTATTTT. This translates into CASSESKPGTQYF.